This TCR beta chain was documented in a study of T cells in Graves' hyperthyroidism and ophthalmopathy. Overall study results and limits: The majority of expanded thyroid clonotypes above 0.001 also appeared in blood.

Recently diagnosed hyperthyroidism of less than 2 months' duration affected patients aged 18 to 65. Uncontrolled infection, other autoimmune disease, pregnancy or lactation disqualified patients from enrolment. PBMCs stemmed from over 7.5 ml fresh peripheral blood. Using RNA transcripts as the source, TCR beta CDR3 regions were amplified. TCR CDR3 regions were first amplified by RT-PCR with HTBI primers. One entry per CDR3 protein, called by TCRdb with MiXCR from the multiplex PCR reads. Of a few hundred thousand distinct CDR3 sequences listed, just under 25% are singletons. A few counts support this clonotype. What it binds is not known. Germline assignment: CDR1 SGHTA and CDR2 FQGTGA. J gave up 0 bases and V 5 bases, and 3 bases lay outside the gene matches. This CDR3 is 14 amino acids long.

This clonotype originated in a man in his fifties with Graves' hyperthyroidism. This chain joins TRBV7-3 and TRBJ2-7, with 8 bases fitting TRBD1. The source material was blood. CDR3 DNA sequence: TGTGCCAGCAGCGACGGACAGGGCTCCTACGAGCAGTACTTC. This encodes CASSDGQGSYEQYF. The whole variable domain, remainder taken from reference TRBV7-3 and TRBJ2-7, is GAGVSQTPSNKVTEKGKYVELRCDPISGHTALYWYRQSLGQGPEFLIYFQGTGAADDSGLPNDRFFAVRPEGSVSTLKIQRTERGDSAVYLCASSDGQGSYEQYFGPGTRLTVT.